The clone carrying this TCR beta chain was found many times. Its specificity is unknown. The sample comes from a study of T cells after yellow fever vaccination. Study-level points and caveats: The secondary response showed a weaker magnitude and a faster peak, day 5 versus 15. FACS-sorted repertoires could contain abundant clonotypes contaminating from the bulk population. It was a small share of clonotypes that appeared in both CD4 and CD8 compartments.

TCRdb itself ran the 5' RACE reads through MiXCR, one entry per CDR3 protein. The sample consists of some 120,000 distinct CDR3 sequences, 8.4% of them appearing once. The CDR3 contains 14 residues. V shed 6 bases and J shed 2 bases, with 10 bases lying between them. Germline V lookup: CDR1 MDHEN, CDR2 SYDVKM. The receptor's source is a young man who received the YFV17D yellow fever vaccine. Sequenced material: CD8+ T cells sorted from PBMCs, taken 45 days after the yellow fever booster vaccination. This rearrangement joins TRBV28 to TRBJ1-4; D is ambiguous. The CDR3 DNA reads as TGTGCCAGCAGGGTAGGCGGTACTAATGAAAAACTGTTTTTT. This encodes CASRVGGTNEKLFF.